The clone carrying this T cell receptor beta chain showed up many times. Its antigen remains unknown. The cDNA came from 5'RACE, which used 10-nucleotide random UMIs. TCRdb reanalysed the 5' RACE reads using MiXCR and keeps one entry per CDR3 protein. The sample contains about 120,000 distinct CDR3 sequences, about 3.2% of which appear only once. V lost 3 bases and J lost 7; bases outside the gene matches: 9. CDR1 SGHRS and CDR2 YFSETQ come from the germline V gene. This CDR3 spans 15 amino acids. The data were taken from a study of neurological immune-mediated disorders. Study results and limitations: Expanded clones shared no CDR3 amino acid sequences across subjects, suggesting private repertoires in all groups. It was the repertoires of 18 of 34 multiple sclerosis patients that phylogenetic grouping placed in one related-CDR3 cluster, which is a possible signature.

The chain couples TRBV5-1 to TRBJ1-1, with 10 bases fitting TRBD1. The specimen was PBMCs. This TCR came from a woman in her 30s with multiple sclerosis. The CDR3 reads CASSSKGQGDDEAFF. The CDR3 bases are TGCGCCAGCAGCTCGAAAGGACAGGGGGACGATGAAGCTTTCTTT.